These T cell receptor beta chains were read from a single sample in a study of OX40 agonist ivuxolimab in advanced cancers. The protocol was immunoSEQ multiplex PCR, while the TCRdb copy is restricted to in-frame clones and leaves out a portion. The table includes 120,000 or so clones, approximately 89% detected once. Sequencing was performed on CD4+ or CD8+ T cells sorted from blood, taken in a trial of the OX40 agonist ivuxolimab. Receptor source: an adult with an advanced solid tumor such as melanoma, head and neck, liver or kidney cancer. CDR3s include the opening cysteine and the closing phenylalanine or tryptophan. Each record gives: J gene, V gene, clone size, D gene, CDR3 length, CDR3 DNA, CDR3 protein. D genes are given only for firm matches. Some rows mark clone size as missing; the rest say once, few, many or name a class of expanded clone.

j_call: TRBJ2-1
v_call: TRBV10-3
clone_size: .
d_call: .
cdr3_length: 12
cdr3_nt: TGTGCCATCAGGGGGGCGGGTGTGGAGCAGTTCTTC
cdr3_aa: CAIRGAGVEQFF

j_call: TRBJ2-3
v_call: TRBV9
clone_size: .
d_call: .
cdr3_length: 15
cdr3_nt: TGTGCCAGCAGAGACCTAAGTAGCAGCACAGATACGCAGTATTTT
cdr3_aa: CASRDLSSSTDTQYF

j_call: TRBJ2-1
v_call: TRBV10-3
clone_size: .
d_call: .
cdr3_length: 12
cdr3_nt: TGTGCCATCAGTGAGTCCCGTTCTGAGCAGTTCTTC
cdr3_aa: CAISESRSEQFF

j_call: TRBJ1-5
v_call: TRBV30
clone_size: .
d_call: .
cdr3_length: 14
cdr3_nt: TGTGCCTGGAGTGTGGGGCAGTTAAATCAGCCCCAGCATTTT
cdr3_aa: CAWSVGQLNQPQHF

j_call: TRBJ1-2
v_call: TRBV29-1
clone_size: once
d_call: TRBD1
cdr3_length: 14
cdr3_nt: TGCAGCGTTGAAGATCGGGGACAGGTATATGGCTACACCTTC
cdr3_aa: CSVEDRGQVYGYTF

j_call: TRBJ1-2
v_call: TRBV4-2
clone_size: .
d_call: .
cdr3_length: 15
cdr3_nt: TGTGCCAGCAGCCCGCCAGCAAGCAGATGGGGCGGCTACACCTTC
cdr3_aa: CASSPPASRWGGYTF

j_call: TRBJ1-3
v_call: TRBV7-9
clone_size: .
d_call: .
cdr3_length: 14
cdr3_nt: TGTGCCAGCAGACCTGGGACGTGGGGAAACACCATATATTTT
cdr3_aa: CASRPGTWGNTIYF

j_call: TRBJ1-3
v_call: TRBV5-6
clone_size: .
d_call: TRBD1
cdr3_length: 16
cdr3_nt: TGTGCCAGCAGCTTGGGGGACAGGGGTTCTGGAAACACCATATATTTT
cdr3_aa: CASSLGDRGSGNTIYF

j_call: TRBJ1-2
v_call: TRBV5-1
clone_size: .
d_call: TRBD1
cdr3_length: 13
cdr3_nt: TGCGCCAGCAGCTGGGACAGGGGATATGGCTACACCTTC
cdr3_aa: CASSWDRGYGYTF

j_call: TRBJ2-1
v_call: TRBV5-1
clone_size: .
d_call: TRBD1
cdr3_length: 14
cdr3_nt: TGCGCCAGCAGCCCCGGACAGGGCTACAATGAGCAGTTCTTC
cdr3_aa: CASSPGQGYNEQFF

j_call: TRBJ2-5
v_call: TRBV19
clone_size: .
d_call: .
cdr3_length: 15
cdr3_nt: TGTGCCAGTAGTCGGACTCAAACGATTCGAGAGACCCAGTACTTC
cdr3_aa: CASSRTQTIRETQYF

j_call: TRBJ1-2
v_call: TRBV4-2
clone_size: .
d_call: .
cdr3_length: 15
cdr3_nt: TGTGCCAGCAGCCAAGTGGGGGCAGATAACTATGGCTACACCTTC
cdr3_aa: CASSQVGADNYGYTF

j_call: TRBJ1-6
v_call: TRBV15
clone_size: few
d_call: .
cdr3_length: 14
cdr3_nt: TGTGCCACCAGCAGGGGGGTTAATAATTCACCCCTCCACTTT
cdr3_aa: CATSRGVNNSPLHF

j_call: TRBJ2-1
v_call: TRBV2
clone_size: once
d_call: .
cdr3_length: 16
cdr3_nt: TGTGCCAGCTTAAAATCTCCCCGAATGGGGGCGAATGAGCAGTTCTTC
cdr3_aa: CASLKSPRMGANEQFF

j_call: TRBJ2-2
v_call: TRBV4-3
clone_size: .
d_call: TRBD2
cdr3_length: 15
cdr3_nt: TGCGCCAGCAGCCAAGACACCGGGGGGACCGGGGAGCTGTTTTTT
cdr3_aa: CASSQDTGGTGELFF

j_call: TRBJ1-1
v_call: TRBV9
clone_size: .
d_call: .
cdr3_length: 14
cdr3_nt: TGTGCCAGCAGCGTAGCAGGGTTCAACACTGAAGCTTTCTTT
cdr3_aa: CASSVAGFNTEAFF

j_call: TRBJ1-3
v_call: TRBV25-1
clone_size: .
d_call: TRBD1
cdr3_length: 15
cdr3_nt: TGTGCCAGCAGGGGACAGGTCTTCTCTGGAAACACCATATATTTT
cdr3_aa: CASRGQVFSGNTIYF

j_call: TRBJ1-5
v_call: TRBV19
clone_size: .
d_call: TRBD1
cdr3_length: 13
cdr3_nt: TGTGCCAGTAGTATGGTATCAGGGGGGCCCCAGCATTTT
cdr3_aa: CASSMVSGGPQHF

j_call: TRBJ1-1
v_call: TRBV11-3
clone_size: .
d_call: TRBD1
cdr3_length: 14
cdr3_nt: TGTGCCAGCAGCGGAACAGGGGAGGACACTGAAGCTTTCTTT
cdr3_aa: CASSGTGEDTEAFF

j_call: TRBJ2-7
v_call: TRBV19
clone_size: .
d_call: TRBD2
cdr3_length: 14
cdr3_nt: TGTGCCAGTAGGGCGGGAGGGAGGAGGAACGAGCAGTACTTC
cdr3_aa: CASRAGGRRNEQYF

j_call: TRBJ2-7
v_call: TRBV19
clone_size: .
d_call: .
cdr3_length: 15
cdr3_nt: TGTGCCAGTAGTATATCAGGGGGGAACTCCTACGAGCAGTACTTC
cdr3_aa: CASSISGGNSYEQYF

j_call: TRBJ1-1
v_call: TRBV4-3
clone_size: .
d_call: .
cdr3_length: 15
cdr3_nt: TGCGCCAGCAGCCCAGGGCCCGCAAGAGGTACTGAAGCTTTCTTT
cdr3_aa: CASSPGPARGTEAFF

j_call: TRBJ1-2
v_call: TRBV19
clone_size: .
d_call: .
cdr3_length: 15
cdr3_nt: TGTGCCAGTAGTATATTCCCCGGAGGCCCGCGTGGCTACACCTTC
cdr3_aa: CASSIFPGGPRGYTF

j_call: TRBJ2-1
v_call: TRBV7-3
clone_size: .
d_call: TRBD2
cdr3_length: 15
cdr3_nt: TGTGCCAGCAGCTTGGGTAGCGGGGTATACAATGAGCAGTTCTTC
cdr3_aa: CASSLGSGVYNEQFF

j_call: TRBJ2-7
v_call: TRBV28
clone_size: .
d_call: .
cdr3_length: 16
cdr3_nt: TGTGCCAGCAGTTCTTCCGGAGGCCAGGGTACCTACGAGCAGTACTTC
cdr3_aa: CASSSSGGQGTYEQYF

j_call: TRBJ1-5
v_call: TRBV15
clone_size: .
d_call: .
cdr3_length: 14
cdr3_nt: TGTGCCACCAGCAGAGACAGGGACAATCAGCCCCAGCATTTT
cdr3_aa: CATSRDRDNQPQHF

j_call: TRBJ2-3
v_call: TRBV7-3
clone_size: .
d_call: .
cdr3_length: 16
cdr3_nt: TGTGCCAGCAGCTTAATTGGCGGGGCCGACACAGATACGCAGTATTTT
cdr3_aa: CASSLIGGADTDTQYF

j_call: TRBJ2-2
v_call: TRBV6-6
clone_size: .
d_call: TRBD2
cdr3_length: 16
cdr3_nt: TGTGCCAGCAGTTCTCAGATCGCGGGAGGTGCCGGGGAGCTGTTTTTT
cdr3_aa: CASSSQIAGGAGELFF

j_call: TRBJ1-4
v_call: TRBV28
clone_size: .
d_call: TRBD1
cdr3_length: 17
cdr3_nt: TGTGCCAGCAGTTCGACCACAGGGGTCCCAGCTAATGAAAAACTGTTTTTT
cdr3_aa: CASSSTTGVPANEKLFF

j_call: TRBJ2-7
v_call: TRBV6-5
clone_size: .
d_call: .
cdr3_length: 13
cdr3_nt: TGTGCCAGCAGTTCCTTCAGCTCCTACGAGCAGTACTTC
cdr3_aa: CASSSFSSYEQYF

j_call: TRBJ1-2
v_call: TRBV19
clone_size: .
d_call: TRBD1
cdr3_length: 14
cdr3_nt: TGTGCCAGTAGTACCGGGACAGGGTACTATGGCTACACCTTC
cdr3_aa: CASSTGTGYYGYTF